The present TCR beta chain was sequenced within a study of blood T cell repertoires in COVID-19. Study information: The United States, Italy and Spain were the sources of the acute and convalescent COVID-19 samples. In each case, the material was cDNA or gDNA derived from T cells, B-cell-depleted T cells, or PBMCs.

Clinical history reported by participants formed the basis on which cohorts were assigned. After removal of 3 bases from V and 0 bases from J, the junction contained 13 bases not matched to a gene. The CDR3 covers 18 residues. Germline assignment: CDR1 LGHNA and CDR2 YNFKEQ. In the original workflow: Amplification of reference gene primers provided the estimated nucleated cell counts. Clones were sequenced by immunoSEQ multiplex PCR, and TCRdb holds only the in-frame ones, with some missing. V and J calls and clone size come straight from that table; D and trimming were deduced from the DNA. Of approximately 170,000 clones listed, 75% to 90% are singletons.

Sequencing used PBMCs or T cells enriched from blood (not recorded which). The chain carries TRBV4-2 and TRBJ1-1, with 7 bases matching TRBD1. The receptor was derived from a woman younger than 35 who had recovered from COVID-19. CDR3 nucleotide sequence: TGTGCCAGCAGCCACCCAAGGGGGCCCGTTTGGATGAACACTGAAGCTTTCTTT. It yields the protein CASSHPRGPVWMNTEAFF.